This entry is about one T cell receptor (beta chain). Its cognate antigen is unknown. Using RNA template, CDR3s of TCR alpha and beta were amplified with iRepertoire arm-PCR. TCRdb re-derived calls from the multiplex PCR reads in MiXCR, one entry per CDR3 protein. The table has 400,000 or so distinct CDR3 sequences, roughly two fifths seen once. The data are from a study of glioma-infiltrating T cells. Overall study findings and caveats: Signature shared blood CDR3 motifs were enriched in low-divergence and depleted in high-divergence patients.

Sequenced material: glioma tissue, nonneoplastic brain tissue, or PBMCs (not recorded which). The sequence was collected from a human donor with low-grade glioma or glioblastoma, undergoing nonglioma brain surgery, or in good health (not recorded which).

CDR3 DNA sequence: TGTGCCAGCAGCAGAGGGGCTAGCGGCTACAATGAGCAGTTCTTC. Its translation is CASSRGASGYNEQFF. The chain uses TRBV25-1 and TRBJ2-1; TRBD2 matches at 7 bases. The V gene end was trimmed by 6 bases and the J gene end by 3 bases; junction bases not matched to a gene: 8. The CDR3 extends over 15 amino acids. The germline CDR1 and CDR2 sequences are MGHDK and SYGVNS.